Listed below are T cell receptor beta chains from one sample, sequenced in a study of blood T cell repertoires in COVID-19. Sequenced by immunoSEQ multiplex PCR; TCRdb stores in-frame clones only, minus some. The sample records 250,000 to 350,000 clones, about 88% being singletons. The source material was peripheral blood. Every receptor here comes from a human donor with COVID-19, enrolled during active disease. The donor label of this sample is uncertain. CDR3s include the opening cysteine and the closing phenylalanine or tryptophan. Fields, in order: V gene, clone size, J gene, D gene, CDR3 protein, CDR3 DNA. A D gene is named only where the DNA matches it firmly. The size entry is marked missing in some rows and otherwise reads once, few, many or a size class.

v_gene: TRBV10-3; abundance: once; j_gene: TRBJ1-1; d_gene: -; CDR3aa: CAIRQNQNTEAFF; CDR3nt: TGTGCCATCAGACAAAACCAGAACACTGAAGCTTTCTTT
v_gene: TRBV28; abundance: -; j_gene: TRBJ1-4; d_gene: -; CDR3aa: CASSSSVSTNEKLFF; CDR3nt: TGTGCCAGCAGTTCATCAGTCTCAACTAATGAAAAACTGTTTTTT
v_gene: TRBV24-1; abundance: few; j_gene: TRBJ1-3; d_gene: -; CDR3aa: CATSDLGQRGNTIYF; CDR3nt: TGTGCCACCAGTGATTTAGGACAGAGGGGAAACACCATATATTTT
v_gene: TRBV6-1; abundance: -; j_gene: TRBJ1-1; d_gene: TRBD1; CDR3aa: CASSGTGVSMGVTEAFF; CDR3nt: TGTGCCAGCAGTGGGACAGGGGTATCTATGGGTGTCACTGAAGCTTTCTTT
v_gene: TRBV2; abundance: -; j_gene: TRBJ2-3; d_gene: TRBD2; CDR3aa: CASSGGLAGADTQYF; CDR3nt: TGTGCCAGCAGTGGGGGACTAGCGGGAGCAGATACGCAGTATTTT
v_gene: TRBV29-1; abundance: -; j_gene: TRBJ1-1; d_gene: -; CDR3aa: CSVEVRGIEAFF; CDR3nt: TGCAGCGTTGAAGTCCGAGGGATTGAAGCTTTCTTT
v_gene: TRBV11-3; abundance: -; j_gene: TRBJ1-1; d_gene: TRBD1; CDR3aa: CASSWTGNTEAFF; CDR3nt: TGTGCCAGCAGTTGGACAGGGAACACTGAAGCTTTCTTT
v_gene: TRBV11-2; abundance: -; j_gene: TRBJ1-5; d_gene: -; CDR3aa: CASSPGREQPQHF; CDR3nt: TGTGCCAGCAGCCCGGGGAGGGAGCAGCCCCAGCATTTT
v_gene: TRBV7-2; abundance: -; j_gene: TRBJ2-7; d_gene: TRBD1; CDR3aa: CASSLGGTGTYEQYF; CDR3nt: TGTGCCAGCAGCTTAGGGGGGACAGGCACCTACGAGCAGTACTTC
v_gene: TRBV5-5; abundance: -; j_gene: TRBJ2-3; d_gene: TRBD2; CDR3aa: CASSLGAGASDTQYF; CDR3nt: TGTGCCAGCAGCTTGGGAGCGGGAGCGTCAGATACGCAGTATTTT
v_gene: TRBV9; abundance: few; j_gene: TRBJ1-6; d_gene: TRBD1; CDR3aa: CASSFQPGQNSPLHF; CDR3nt: TGTGCCAGCAGCTTTCAACCGGGACAGAATTCACCCCTCCACTTT
v_gene: TRBV30; abundance: -; j_gene: TRBJ1-4; d_gene: -; CDR3aa: CAWSVGVGAAEKLFF; CDR3nt: TGTGCCTGGAGTGTCGGGGTCGGAGCGGCTGAAAAACTGTTTTTT
v_gene: TRBV7-9; abundance: -; j_gene: TRBJ1-1; d_gene: -; CDR3aa: CASSFLGVTEAFF; CDR3nt: TGTGCCAGCAGCTTCTTAGGGGTCACTGAAGCTTTCTTT
v_gene: TRBV5-1; abundance: -; j_gene: TRBJ1-5; d_gene: TRBD1; CDR3aa: CASSLGTGGMGQPQHF; CDR3nt: TGCGCCAGCAGCCTCGGGACAGGGGGCATGGGTCAGCCCCAGCATTTT
v_gene: TRBV27; abundance: -; j_gene: TRBJ2-2; d_gene: -; CDR3aa: CASSSFQGSWGTGELFF; CDR3nt: TGTGCCAGCAGTTCCTTCCAGGGGAGCTGGGGGACCGGGGAGCTGTTTTTT
v_gene: TRBV27; abundance: -; j_gene: TRBJ2-5; d_gene: -; CDR3aa: CASSLRDPETQYF; CDR3nt: TGTGCCAGCAGTTTGCGGGACCCAGAGACCCAGTACTTC
v_gene: TRBV28; abundance: -; j_gene: TRBJ1-5; d_gene: TRBD1; CDR3aa: CASYDRGKGNQPQHF; CDR3nt: TGTGCCAGCTATGACAGGGGAAAGGGCAATCAGCCCCAGCATTTT
v_gene: TRBV28; abundance: -; j_gene: TRBJ2-7; d_gene: TRBD1; CDR3aa: CASSKPGQISYEQYF; CDR3nt: TGTGCCAGCAGCAAACCGGGACAGATTTCCTACGAGCAGTACTTC
v_gene: TRBV28; abundance: -; j_gene: TRBJ2-1; d_gene: -; CDR3aa: CASTRGTTYNEQFF; CDR3nt: TGTGCCAGCACTAGGGGGACAACATACAATGAGCAGTTCTTC
v_gene: TRBV5-6; abundance: -; j_gene: TRBJ1-2; d_gene: -; CDR3aa: CASSLVGGRILGYTF; CDR3nt: TGTGCCAGCAGCTTGGTTGGGGGCCGGATATTGGGCTACACCTTC
v_gene: TRBV30; abundance: -; j_gene: TRBJ2-5; d_gene: -; CDR3aa: CAWSPDFQETQYF; CDR3nt: TGTGCCTGGAGCCCGGACTTTCAAGAGACCCAGTACTTC
v_gene: TRBV28; abundance: -; j_gene: TRBJ2-7; d_gene: TRBD1; CDR3aa: CASSSHAGTGRDEQYF; CDR3nt: TGTGCCAGCAGTTCCCATGCCGGGACAGGGCGGGACGAGCAGTACTTC